This T cell receptor (beta chain) was sequenced during a study of vaccination and CD4 T cells after COVID-19. Study context: Comprising six males and four females, the convalescent participants counted two Hispanic individuals among them.

Turning to this clonotype: The antigen is undetermined.

Treatment described: 10-day PBMC culture with coronavirus spike peptide pools or control peptides (ViraFEST assay). At the Johns Hopkins FTIC core, DNA taken from cultured CD4+ T cells was sequenced by way of the Oncomine TCR Beta short-read assay. The authors extracted genomic DNA from cultured CD4+ T cells. TCRdb re-called the PCR reads through MiXCR, storing one row per CDR3 protein. The sample has approximately 15,000 distinct CDR3 sequences, around 75% seen once. The TCR was taken from a human donor who received a COVID-19 vaccine. The sequencing used CD4+ T cells from blood, cultured in vitro, collected after SARS-CoV-2 vaccination.

The CDR3 spells CASLYPTVNYGYTF. As DNA, the CDR3 is TGTGCCAGCCTTTACCCGACAGTTAACTATGGCTACACCTTC. The chain carries TRBV2 and TRBJ1-2, with TRBD1 as a possible D gene (5 bases). The CDR3 totals 14 residues. The germline CDR1 and CDR2 sequences are SNHLY and FYNNEI. V shed 8 bases and J shed 1 base, with 14 bases lying between them.